Listed below are T cell receptor beta chains from one sample, sequenced in a study of shared clonotypes between healthy human individuals. Assay used: immunoSEQ multiplex PCR; TCRdb lists only in-frame clones, some missing. The sample records about 2.4 million clones, more than 85% being singletons. The sample taken for sequencing was naive CD4+ T cells from PBMCs. The receptors were gathered from a man between 18 and 29 years old in good health. Some clones in this sample may be carry-over from other donors' samples. CDR3s include the opening cysteine and the closing phenylalanine or tryptophan. The D gene is left open where the match is weak.

D: TRBD2
V: TRBV4-2
J: TRBJ2-2
CDR3: CASSQGLAGGPLGELFF
DNA: TGTGCCAGCAGCCAAGGGCTAGCGGGAGGGCCGTTGGGGGAGCTGTTTTTT

D: TRBD1
V: TRBV5-1
J: TRBJ1-2
CDR3: CASSPGQRTASLTYGYTF
DNA: TGCGCCAGCAGCCCGGGACAGAGAACTGCCTCTCTTACCTATGGCTACACCTTC

D: .
V: TRBV9
J: TRBJ2-1
CDR3: CASSVGEWGNEQFF
DNA: TGTGCCAGCAGCGTTGGGGAGTGGGGTAATGAGCAGTTCTTC

D: TRBD1
V: TRBV30
J: TRBJ1-4
CDR3: CAWRRGQGARDEKLFF
DNA: TGTGCCTGGCGTAGGGGACAGGGGGCGCGGGATGAAAAACTGTTTTTT

D: .
V: TRBV5-6
J: TRBJ2-1
CDR3: CASSLFAGTYNEQFF
DNA: TGTGCCAGCAGCTTGTTTGCAGGTACCTACAATGAGCAGTTCTTC

D: TRBD2
V: TRBV7-2
J: TRBJ2-7
CDR3: CASSFRTSGSSEQYF
DNA: TGTGCCAGCAGCTTCCGGACTAGCGGGAGTAGCGAGCAGTACTTC

D: .
V: TRBV5-1
J: TRBJ1-5
CDR3: CASSPGDLSNQPQHF
DNA: TGCGCCAGCAGCCCCGGGGATCTTAGCAATCAGCCCCAGCATTTT

D: TRBD2
V: TRBV7-9
J: TRBJ2-3
CDR3: CASSLGGTSPGTQYF
DNA: TGTGCCAGCAGCTTAGGTGGGACTAGTCCCGGTACGCAGTATTTT

D: TRBD2
V: TRBV18
J: TRBJ2-7
CDR3: CASSPRGLAGGYEQYF
DNA: TGTGCCAGCTCACCCCGAGGCCTAGCGGGAGGCTACGAGCAGTACTTC

D: .
V: TRBV7-9
J: TRBJ1-4
CDR3: CASSSHRDTGEKLFF
DNA: TGTGCCAGCAGTTCTCACCGGGACACGGGGGAAAAACTGTTTTTT